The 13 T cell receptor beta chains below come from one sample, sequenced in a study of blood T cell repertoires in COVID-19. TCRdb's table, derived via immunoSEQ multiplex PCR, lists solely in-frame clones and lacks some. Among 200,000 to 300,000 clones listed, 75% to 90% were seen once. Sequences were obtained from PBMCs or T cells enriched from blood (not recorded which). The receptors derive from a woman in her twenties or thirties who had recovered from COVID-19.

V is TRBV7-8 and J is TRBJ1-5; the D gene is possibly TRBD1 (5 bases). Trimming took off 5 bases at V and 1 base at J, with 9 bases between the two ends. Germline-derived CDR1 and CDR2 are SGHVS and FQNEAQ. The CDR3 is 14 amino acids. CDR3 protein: CASSVTESNQPQHF. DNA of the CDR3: TGTGCCAGCAGCGTGACAGAGAGCAATCAGCCCCAGCATTTT.

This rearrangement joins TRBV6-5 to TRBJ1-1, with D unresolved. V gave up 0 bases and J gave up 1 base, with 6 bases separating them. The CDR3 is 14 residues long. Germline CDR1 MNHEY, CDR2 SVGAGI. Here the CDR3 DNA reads TGTGCCAGCAGTTACTCTTTTCAGAACACTGAAGCTTTCTTT. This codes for CASSYSFQNTEAFF.

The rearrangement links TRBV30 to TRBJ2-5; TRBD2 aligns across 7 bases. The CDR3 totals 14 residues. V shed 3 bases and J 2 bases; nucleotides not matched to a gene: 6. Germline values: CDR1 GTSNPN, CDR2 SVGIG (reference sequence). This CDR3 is CAWRVGGRQETQYF. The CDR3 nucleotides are TGTGCCTGGAGAGTTGGCGGGAGACAAGAGACCCAGTACTTC.

This CDR3 is CASSTDRSSYEQYF. Here the CDR3 DNA reads TGTGCCAGCAGTACAGACAGGAGCTCCTACGAGCAGTACTTC. The rearrangement links TRBV6-5 to TRBJ2-7, with a weak D call TRBD1 (6 bases). The CDR3 runs 14 residues. V was cut by 5 bases and J by 0 bases, with 11 bases left in between. Per germline, CDR1 MNHEY and CDR2 SVGAGI.

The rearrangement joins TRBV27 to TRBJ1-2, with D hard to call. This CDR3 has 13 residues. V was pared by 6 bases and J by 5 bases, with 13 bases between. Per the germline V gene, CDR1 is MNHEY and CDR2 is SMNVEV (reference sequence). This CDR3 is CASSLSSSYGYTF. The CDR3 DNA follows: TGTGCCAGCAGCCTATCATCGTCTTATGGCTACACCTTC.

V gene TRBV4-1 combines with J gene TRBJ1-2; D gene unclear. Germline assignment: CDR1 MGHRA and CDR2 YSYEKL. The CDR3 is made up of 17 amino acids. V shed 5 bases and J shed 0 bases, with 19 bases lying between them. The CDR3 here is CASSAAARFSANYGYTF. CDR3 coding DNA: TGCGCCAGCAGCGCGGCGGCGCGGTTCTCAGCTAACTATGGCTACACCTTC.

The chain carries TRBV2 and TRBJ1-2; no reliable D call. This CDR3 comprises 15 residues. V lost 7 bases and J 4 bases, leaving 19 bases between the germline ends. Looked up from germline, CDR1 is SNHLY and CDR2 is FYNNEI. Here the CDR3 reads CASKREVSIVYGYTF. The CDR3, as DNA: TGTGCCAGCAAACGGGAGGTCAGCATAGTCTATGGCTACACCTTC.

CDR3 sequence: CASSAGGVETQYF. CDR3 nucleotides: TGTGCCAGCAGTGCAGGGGGCGTGGAGACCCAGTACTTC. The chain uses TRBV28 and TRBJ2-5, with TRBD1 identical over 8 bases. CDR3 length: 13 amino acids. Per germline, CDR1 MDHEN and CDR2 SYDVKM. The ends lost 5 bases at V and 5 bases at J; junction bases unmatched: 4.

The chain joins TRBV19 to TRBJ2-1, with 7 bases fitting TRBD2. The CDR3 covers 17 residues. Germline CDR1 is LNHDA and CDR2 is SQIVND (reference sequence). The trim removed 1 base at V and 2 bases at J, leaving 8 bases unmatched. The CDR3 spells CASSIAPWSGTYNEQFF. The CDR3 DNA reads TGTGCCAGTAGTATAGCCCCGTGGAGCGGGACCTACAATGAGCAGTTCTTC.

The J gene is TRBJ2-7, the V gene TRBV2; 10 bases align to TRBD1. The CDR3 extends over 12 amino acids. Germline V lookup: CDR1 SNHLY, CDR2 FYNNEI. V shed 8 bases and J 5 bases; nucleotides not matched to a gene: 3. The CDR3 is CASGTGVHEQYF. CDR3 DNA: TGTGCCAGCGGGACAGGGGTCCACGAGCAGTACTTC.

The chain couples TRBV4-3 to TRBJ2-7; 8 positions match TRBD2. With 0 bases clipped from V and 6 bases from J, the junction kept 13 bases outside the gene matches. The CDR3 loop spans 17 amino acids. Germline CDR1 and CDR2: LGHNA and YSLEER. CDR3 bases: TGCGCCAGCAGCCAAGATACGGGAGGGGGGAGGCCCCGCGAGCAGTACTTC. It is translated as CASSQDTGGGRPREQYF.

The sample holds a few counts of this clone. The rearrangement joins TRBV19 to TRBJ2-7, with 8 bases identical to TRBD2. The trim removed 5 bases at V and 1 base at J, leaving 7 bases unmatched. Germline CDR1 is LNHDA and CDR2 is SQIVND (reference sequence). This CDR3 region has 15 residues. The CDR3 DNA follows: TGTGCCAGTAGTCCGGGGGGGGGCCGGTCCTACGAGCAGTACTTC. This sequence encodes CASSPGGGRSYEQYF.

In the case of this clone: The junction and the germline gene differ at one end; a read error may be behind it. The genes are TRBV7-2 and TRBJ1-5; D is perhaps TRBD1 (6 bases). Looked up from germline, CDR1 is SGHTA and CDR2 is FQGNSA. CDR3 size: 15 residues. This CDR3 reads CASSPGGGSIQPQHF. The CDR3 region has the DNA TGTGCCAGCAGCCCTGGGGGGGGCAGCATTCAGCCCCAGCATTTT.